The 30 T cell receptor beta chains below were found in one sample sequenced in a study of tumor-infiltrating lymphocytes in glioblastoma multiforme. Multiple V-beta primers and a C-beta primer amplified TCRB from RNA. Each CDR3 protein gets one entry after TCRdb re-called the multiplex PCR reads with MiXCR. The sample gives 13,000 to 15,000 distinct CDR3 sequences, over 65% of which show up once; 49% is in the top ten. Input material: brain tumor tissue. The receptors derive from a male donor with glioblastoma.

With respect to this clonotype: A junction end diverges from the germline sequence, so it may reflect a read error. The V and J genes are TRBV12-3 or TRBV12-4 and TRBJ2-5; the D call may be TRBD1 or TRBD2 (5 bases each). This CDR3 contains 15 residues. CDR3 bases: TGTGCCACCGCGACGGGACGCCTAAGGCGAGAGATCCAGTACTTC. Its translation is CATATGRLRREIQYF.

Comments on this clonotype: A read error may account for a junction end that differs from germline. The chain is built from TRBV6-5 and TRBJ2-1; D is unresolved. There are 14 residues in the CDR3. The germline CDR1 and CDR2 sequences are MNHEY and SVGAGI. DNA for the CDR3: TGTGCCAGCAGTTACGGGCCGGGCCTCGGTGAGCAGCTATTC. Amino acids: CASSYGPGLGEQLF.

V is TRBV11-2 and J is TRBJ2-7; D is undetermined. Trimming cost V 5 bases and J 7 bases, with 15 bases left between them. The CDR3 consists of 13 residues. Germline lookup yields CDR1 SGHAT and CDR2 FQNNGV. This CDR3 is CASSPAVVLEQYF. The CDR3 coding sequence is TGTGCCAGCAGCCCGGCGGTGGTCTTGGAGCAGTACTTC. The full variable domain, with the rest looked up from reference TRBV11-2 and TRBJ2-7, is EAGVAQSPRYKIIEKRQSVAFWCNPISGHATLYWYQQILGQGPKLLIQFQNNGVVDDSQLPKDRFSAERLKGVDSTLKIQPAKLEDSAVYLCASSPAVVLEQYFGPGTRLTVT.

Notes on this clonotype: Germline and junction disagree at one end, which may indicate a read error. This sequence joins TRBV28 and TRBJ2-1; 9 nucleotides align to TRBD2. This CDR3 has 17 amino acids. Germline values: CDR1 MDHEN, CDR2 SYDVKM. The CDR3 DNA sequence: TGTGCCAGCAATTTAGACCTCACAGCGGGAGGAAACAATGAGCAGTTCTTC. It is translated as CASNLDLTAGGNNEQFF.

The J gene is TRBJ1-1, the V gene TRBV13, with a possible D match to TRBD1 (5 bases). V shed 8 bases and J shed 0 bases, with 13 bases lying between them. This CDR3 contains 14 residues. Per the germline V gene, CDR1 is PRHDT and CDR2 is FYEKMQ (reference sequence). Here the CDR3 reads CASFRQIMNTEAFF. The CDR3 DNA reads as TGTGCCAGCTTCAGACAGATCATGAACACTGAAGCTTTCTTT.

Of note for this clonotype: As the CDR3 is not closed by the conserved phenylalanine or tryptophan, this likely results from a read error. The genes are TRBV11-2 and TRBJ2-2; D is undetermined. From germline, CDR1 is SGHAT and CDR2 FQNNGV. Trimming removed 3 bases from V and 1 base from J, with 9 bases in between. The CDR3 consists of 15 residues. CDR3 protein: CASSFFGLNTGELFL. Written as DNA, the CDR3 is TGTGCCAGCAGCTTTTTTGGCTTGAACACCGGGGAGCTGTTTTTG.

The rearrangement uses TRBV10-3 and TRBJ2-7; D possibly corresponds to TRBD1 (5 bases). With 0 bases removed from V and 7 bases from J, the gap between germline ends came to 13 bases. The CDR3 is 14 amino acids. Germline V CDR1 and CDR2: ENHRY, SYGVKD. The CDR3 nucleotides read TGTGCCATCAGTGAGTCAACAGGCACCCGAGAGCAGTACTTC. As protein: CAISESTGTREQYF.

The rearrangement joins TRBV20-1 to TRBJ2-3; tentatively, D is TRBD1 (5 bases). Trimming left V 3 bases short and J 8 bases short, with 21 bases between. Germline V gives CDR1 DFQATT, CDR2 SNEGSKA (reference sequence). The CDR3 covers 15 residues. The CDR3 DNA reads TGCAGTGCTAGTTCGGCCAGGGAATCAGCAGCTACGCAGTATTTT. It yields the protein CSASSARESAATQYF.

For this clonotype: No DNA is shown, since the ends of the CDR3 on it are uncertain; the CDR3 is the one TCRdb lists. J is TRBJ2-7 and V is TRBV6-6. The CDR3 is 12 residues long, counting both termini. Germline assignment: CDR1 MNHNY and CDR2 SVGAGI (reference sequence). CDR3 protein: CANSYTCYEQYF.

This clonotype was detected only once. A junction end diverges from the germline sequence, so it may reflect a read error. This chain connects TRBV29-1 to TRBJ2-7; 7 bases are shared with TRBD1. Germline V gives CDR1 SQVTM, CDR2 ANQGSEA. There are 14 residues in the CDR3. The CDR3 sequence: CSVQGTEGPYEQYF. The CDR3 DNA reads TGTAGCGTTCAAGGGACAGAGGGGCCCTACGAGCAGTACTTC.

By share, this clonotype ranks as medium-sized. The rearrangement uses TRBV12-3 or TRBV12-4 and TRBJ2-6, with no clear D. The V end was cut by 2 bases, the J end by 2 bases, with 4 bases between. The CDR3 covers 14 residues. The CDR3 loop is CASSLRAGANVLTF. The CDR3 DNA is TGTGCCAGCAGTTTAAGGGCTGGGGCCAACGTCCTGACTTTC.

The chain links TRBV4-1 to TRBJ2-1; 7 bases map to TRBD1. This CDR3 comprises 16 residues. Trimming cost V 5 bases and J 4 bases; bases outside gene matches: 11. The germline V gene encodes CDR1 MGHRA and CDR2 YSYEKL. The CDR3 region has the DNA TGCGCCAGCAGCAAGAACACAGGGGTCCCTTACAATGAGCAGTTCTTC. Amino acid sequence: CASSKNTGVPYNEQFF.

This clonotype has more than one count but fewer than ten. The junction departs from the called germline gene at one end, perhaps through a read error. This sequence joins TRBV6-5 and TRBJ1-1; no clear D. CDR3 size: 14 residues. Germline V gene lookup returns CDR1 MNHEY and CDR2 SVGAGI. The CDR3 region is CASSYQEEGAEAFF. The DNA for the CDR3 is TGTGCCAGCAGTTATCAGGAAGAAGGCGCTGAAGCCTTCTTT.

This clonotype was counted between two and nine times. V usage is TRBV11-3 and J usage is TRBJ2-3; D is uncertain. The germline V gene has CDR1 SGHNT and CDR2 YENEEA. The CDR3 totals 15 residues. V shed 0 bases and J shed 0 bases, with 7 bases lying between them. In DNA, the CDR3 is TGTGCCAGCAGCTTAGACAGTACCAGCACAGATACGCAGTATTTT. Translated: CASSLDSTSTDTQYF.

This chain's CDR3 is CASSSNPGGVDTQYF. The CDR3 bases are TGTGCCAGCAGCTCAAACCCCGGGGGAGTAGATACGCAGTATTTT. V and J are TRBV11-2 and TRBJ2-3, with D maybe TRBD2 (6 bases). Trimming cost V 4 bases and J 5 bases, with 16 bases left between them. CDR3 length: 15 residues. Looked up from germline, CDR1 is SGHAT and CDR2 is FQNNGV.

CDR3 in DNA: TGCAGTGCTCCCCGGGACGGATCCTTATCCTATGGCTACACCTTC. Protein: CSAPRDGSLSYGYTF. This sequence joins TRBV20-1 and TRBJ1-2; D is perhaps TRBD1 (5 bases). Trimming removed 5 bases from V and 4 bases from J, with 20 bases in between. CDR1 DFQATT and CDR2 SNEGSKA come from the germline V gene (reference sequence). This CDR3 is built from 15 residues.

A note on this clonotype: It is likely a read error, because the conserved phenylalanine at the end of the CDR3 is missing. The limits of the CDR3 on the DNA are not certain, so only TCRdb's listed CDR3 is given. The chain recombines TRBV4-1 with TRBJ1-5. Germline V gene lookup returns CDR1 MGHRA and CDR2 YSYEKL. The CDR3 length is 17 residues, termini included. The chain's CDR3 is CASSQDWGGSSNQPLHS.

The J gene is TRBJ2-3, the V gene TRBV6-1, with D possibly matching TRBD1 (8 bases). V was trimmed by 7 bases and J by 4 bases, leaving 18 bases between them. Germline assignment: CDR1 MNHNS and CDR2 SASEGT. The CDR3 length is 15 residues. CDR3 residues: CASTVGQGGADTQYF. For the CDR3, the DNA is TGTGCCAGCACCGTAGGACAGGGAGGGGCAGATACGCAGTATTTT.

This chain uses TRBV20-1 with TRBJ2-1; 7 bases are shared with TRBD1. With 4 bases clipped from V and 9 bases from J, the junction kept 9 bases outside the gene matches. The length of the CDR3 is 13 residues. CDR1 DFQATT and CDR2 SNEGSKA come from the germline V gene (reference sequence). The CDR3 reads CSAIRQGLGEQFF. DNA for the CDR3: TGCAGTGCTATAAGACAGGGTCTCGGTGAGCAGTTCTTC.

In its sample, this clonotype was seen a few times. This chain's CDR3 is CSAGGRATNEKLFF. The CDR3 coding sequence is TGCAGCGCCGGGGGGCGAGCAACTAATGAAAAACTGTTTTTT. The chain recombines TRBV29-1 with TRBJ1-4; weak D call: TRBD1 (6 bases). Germline V gene sequence: CDR1 SQVTM, CDR2 ANQGSEA. The CDR3 is made up of 14 amino acids. Trimming removed 7 bases at V and 0 bases at J, with 12 bases between. Based on the CDR3 plus reference TRBV29-1 and TRBJ1-4, the full variable domain is SAVISQKPSRDICQRGTSLTIQCQVDSQVTMMFWYRQQPGQSLTLIATANQGSEATYESGFVIDKFPISRPNLTFSTLTVSNMSPEDSSIYLCSAGGRATNEKLFFGSGTQLSVL.

At least ten counts were recorded for this clonotype. The CDR3 DNA follows: TGTGCCAGTTCCGAGGGGAATGAGCAGTTCTTC. It specifies CASSEGNEQFF. The rearrangement uses TRBV12-3 or TRBV12-4 and TRBJ2-1, with D perhaps matching TRBD1 or TRBD2 (5 bases each). This CDR3 region has 11 residues. The V end lost 9 bases, the J end lost 7 bases, and 10 bases lay between the germline ends.

This clonotype was seen a few times. The rearrangement uses TRBV7-9 and TRBJ2-1; TRBD2 agrees at 8 bases. The CDR3 is made up of 17 amino acids. J was trimmed by 5 bases and V by 3 bases; bases with no gene match: 12. Germline V lookup: CDR1 SEHNR, CDR2 FQNEAQ (reference sequence). The CDR3 region has the DNA TGTGCCAGCAGCTTCACTAGCGGTCGACAGCCAAACAATGAGCAGTTCTTC. Its protein product is CASSFTSGRQPNNEQFF.

The table lists this clonotype with a count of one. Because it lacks the conserved phenylalanine or tryptophan at the end, this CDR3 is likely a read error. The rearrangement uses TRBV20-1 and TRBJ2-7, with 9 positions matching TRBD2. V lost 5 bases, J lost 3 bases, and 5 bases stayed unmatched. The CDR3 sequence is 13 residues long. Germline-derived CDR1 and CDR2 are DFQATT and SNEGSKA (reference sequence). Written as DNA, the CDR3 is TGCAGTGCTTTAGCGGGAGTGGGCTACGAGCAGTACATC. The encoded protein is CSALAGVGYEQYI.

The chain couples TRBV5-4 to TRBJ1-2; D is unresolved. The germline V gene encodes CDR1 SGHNT and CDR2 YYREEE (reference sequence). The CDR3 consists of 12 residues. Trimming shortened V by 6 bases and J by 7 bases, and 13 bases separated the two germline ends. The CDR3 nucleotides read TGTGCCAGCACCGACACCAACATTGGCTACACCTTC. Translating it yields CASTDTNIGYTF. Full variable domain (remainder filled in from reference TRBV5-4 and TRBJ1-2): ETGVTQSPTHLIKTRGQQVTLRCSSQSGHNTVSWYQQALGQGPQFIFQYYREEENGRGNFPPRFSGLQFPNYSSELNVNALELDDSALYLCASTDTNIGYTFGSGTRLTVV.

On this clonotype: A read error is likely, as this CDR3 ends without the conserved phenylalanine or tryptophan. This sequence joins TRBV11-2 and TRBJ1-5; TRBD1 is a possible D gene (5 bases). The CDR3 is made up of 14 amino acids. The germline V gene has CDR1 SGHAT and CDR2 FQNNGV. Trimming took 5 bases from V and 3 from J, leaving 11 bases between them. The chain's CDR3 is CASSRDRYNQPQHY. The CDR3 nucleotides read TGTGCCAGCAGCCGGGACCGATACAATCAGCCCCAGCATTAT.

V is TRBV20-1 and J is TRBJ2-7; the D gene is possibly TRBD2 (6 bases). From germline, CDR1 is DFQATT and CDR2 SNEGSKA (reference sequence). Trimming removed 3 bases at V and 6 bases at J, with 21 bases between. The CDR3 has 15 residues. CDR3 protein: CSASTSGSTAVEQYF. The CDR3, as DNA: TGCAGTGCTAGCACATCCGGGAGTACGGCTGTCGAGCAGTACTTC.

A note on this clonotype: The germline gene is not matched at one end of the junction; a read error may be the cause. The chain joins TRBV11-2 to TRBJ2-1, with D possibly matching TRBD1 (5 bases). In germline, CDR1 is SGHAT, CDR2 FQNNGV. This CDR3 is built from 14 residues. CDR3 residues: CASSLGPGWNEQFF. The CDR3 nucleotides read TGTGCTAGCAGCTTAGGACCAGGGTGGAATGAGCAGTTCTTC.

Details on this clonotype: As the CDR3 is not closed by the conserved phenylalanine or tryptophan, this likely results from a read error. The DNA is omitted, as the CDR3 cannot be located on it reliably, and the CDR3 follows TCRdb's listing. The chain uses TRBV6-1 and TRBJ2-2; TRBD2, as called in the table, went unchecked against the DNA. Germline loops: CDR1 MNHNS, CDR2 SASEGT. Inclusive of both ends, the CDR3 amounts to 16 amino acids. The CDR3 region is CASSEYGAGVTGELLL.

The chain employs TRBV5-1 and TRBJ2-1; D call uncertain. The CDR3 is 15 amino acids. V gave up 5 bases and J gave up 5 bases, with 17 bases separating them. CDR1 and CDR2 from the germline V gene are SGHRS and YFSETQ. The CDR3 here is CASRSLPATNNEQFF. CDR3 coding DNA: TGCGCCAGCAGATCCTTACCGGCAACTAACAATGAGCAGTTCTTC.

This clonotype has only one observation. This is likely a read error, given that the CDR3 carries no conserved phenylalanine or tryptophan at its end. The limits of the CDR3 on the DNA are not certain, so only TCRdb's listed CDR3 is given. This rearrangement joins TRBV12-3 or TRBV12-4 to TRBJ2-1; the table names TRBD2, a call not compared with the DNA. The CDR3 spans 15 residues, counting both ends. The chain's CDR3 is CPSSSREGIWDEKFL.